These T cell receptor beta chains were read from a single sample in a study of blood T cell repertoires in COVID-19. Only in-frame clones appear in the TCRdb table, and some are missing; sequencing was by immunoSEQ multiplex PCR. The sample has 150,000 to 200,000 clones; around 76% are singletons. Sequenced material: peripheral blood. These receptors all come from a woman aged 55 to 70 with COVID-19, enrolled during active disease. The CDR3 runs from the conserved cysteine through the conserved F or W. The D gene is left open where the match is weak. Clone size is not always given. Where it is, it says once, few, many or a class for expanded clones.

d_gene | v_gene | abundance | len | CDR3aa
TRBD1 | TRBV9 | - | 14 | CASSAGTANYGYTF
- | TRBV19 | - | 17 | CASGLGGGRLPREKLFF
TRBD1 | TRBV28 | - | 14 | CASNLDRVADTQYF
- | TRBV5-4 | once | 13 | CASSLTGRETQYF
TRBD1 | TRBV11-2 | - | 15 | CASSLVQGKLGEQYF
- | TRBV9 | - | 14 | CASSVGPDNQPQHF
TRBD1 | TRBV7-2 | - | 16 | CASSLTRTGGIEKLFF
TRBD1 | TRBV7-9 | - | 17 | CASSLAPGQGENTEAFF
- | TRBV27 | - | 14 | CASSLTGIDYGYTF
TRBD1 | TRBV5-5 | - | 13 | CASSFGTEYEQYF
- | TRBV19 | - | 14 | CASSVGLPNTEAFF
- | TRBV7-2 | once | 13 | CASSFGAKETQYF
TRBD1 | TRBV6-5 | - | 16 | CASSYEGGTGVDTQYF
TRBD1 | TRBV28 | - | 20 | CASSLYGWGQRRSLSEKLFF
- | TRBV12-3/TRBV12-4 | - | 11 | CASSLGGGLFF
- | TRBV3-1/TRBV3-2 | - | 14 | CASSQKGYTGELFF
TRBD2 | TRBV14 | - | 22 | CASSQEKGPGLAGMRAPYEQYF
- | TRBV9 | few | 16 | CASSVGGGWDGNTIYF
- | TRBV5-1 | - | 14 | CASSTGQYQETQYF
- | TRBV6-6 | - | 13 | CASSGPGNTEAFF